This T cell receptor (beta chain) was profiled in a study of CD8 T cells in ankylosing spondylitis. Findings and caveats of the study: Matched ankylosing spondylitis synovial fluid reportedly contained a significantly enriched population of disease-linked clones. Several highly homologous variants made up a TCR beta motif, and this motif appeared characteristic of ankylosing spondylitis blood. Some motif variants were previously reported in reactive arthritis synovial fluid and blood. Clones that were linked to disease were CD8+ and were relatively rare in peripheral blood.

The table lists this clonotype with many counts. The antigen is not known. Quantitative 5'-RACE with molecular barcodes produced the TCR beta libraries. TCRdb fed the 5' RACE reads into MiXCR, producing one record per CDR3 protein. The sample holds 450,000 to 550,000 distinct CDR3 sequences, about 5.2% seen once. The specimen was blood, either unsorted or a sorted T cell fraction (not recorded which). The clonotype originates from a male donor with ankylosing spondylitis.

The DNA for the CDR3 is TGCAGCGTGGACCGGGACTCCATGTACAATGAGCAGTTCTTC. Translation: CSVDRDSMYNEQFF. V and J are TRBV29-1 and TRBJ2-1, with D perhaps matching TRBD2 (6 bases). CDR3 length equals 14 residues. Trimming removed 6 bases from V and 4 bases from J, with 16 bases in between. The V gene's germline CDR1 is SQVTM and CDR2 ANQGSEA.